Below, 15 T cell receptor beta chains from the same sample are listed, as sequenced in a study of blood T cell repertoires in COVID-19. Sequencing was performed with immunoSEQ multiplex PCR; in TCRdb, only in-frame clones are kept and a portion is missing. This table holds more than 200,000 clones, nearly 90% found once. What was sequenced was peripheral blood. The receptors stem from a man between 18 and 35 years old with active or convalescent COVID-19.

CDR3 sequence reads: CASSSTPGTEAFF. The CDR3 DNA follows: TGTGCCAGCAGCTCCACTCCGGGAACTGAAGCTTTCTTT. V is TRBV7-3 and J is TRBJ1-1; the D is unclear. V shed 4 bases and J shed 5 bases, with 11 bases lying between them. CDR3 size: 13 residues. The germline gives CDR1 SGHTA, CDR2 FQGTGA. The full variable domain, its missing parts supplied by reference TRBV7-3 and TRBJ1-1, is GAGVSQTPSNKVTEKGKYVELRCDPISGHTALYWYRQSLGQGPEFLIYFQGTGAADDSGLPNDRFFAVRPEGSVSTLKIQRTERGDSAVYLCASSSTPGTEAFFGQGTRLTVV.

V and J are TRBV12-3 or TRBV12-4 and TRBJ2-7, with no clear D. The CDR3 sequence is 13 residues long. V lost 7 bases and J 7 bases, leaving 17 bases between the germline ends. The CDR3 DNA reads TGTGCCAGCACCACGACCCCGGCGGAGGAGCAGTACTTC. Translated, it gives CASTTTPAEEQYF.

This clone was seen a few times. The chain is built from TRBV4-1 and TRBJ1-2, with a weak D call TRBD1 (5 bases). Germline assignment: CDR1 MGHRA and CDR2 YSYEKL. Trimming shortened V by 5 bases and J by 2 bases, and 21 bases separated the two germline ends. The CDR3 totals 17 residues. As DNA, the CDR3 is TGCGCCAGCAGCAATCTAGGGGATACGCGGTTGAACTATGGCTACACCTTC. Amino acids: CASSNLGDTRLNYGYTF.

This clone was seen a handful of times. The chain uses TRBV6-2 or TRBV6-3 and TRBJ2-1; 12 positions match TRBD2. The CDR3 is 18 residues long. J gave up 7 bases and V 0 bases, and 10 bases lay outside the gene matches. Germline loops: CDR1 MNHEY, CDR2 SVGEGT. The CDR3 sequence is CASSYSGPGTSGLNEQFF. The CDR3 DNA is TGTGCCAGCAGTTACTCGGGGCCCGGGACTAGCGGGTTAAATGAGCAGTTCTTC.

The CDR3 DNA is TGTGCTAGTGGTTTTAGTGGCAATCAGCCCCAGCATTTT. Its translation is CASGFSGNQPQHF. The rearrangement joins TRBV12-5 to TRBJ1-5; no reliable D call. CDR1 and CDR2 from the germline V gene are LGHNT and FRNRAP. This CDR3 spans 13 amino acids. Trimming left V 3 bases short and J 2 bases short, with 5 bases between.

The rearrangement links TRBV6-6 to TRBJ2-7, with unresolved D. The germline V gene has CDR1 MNHNY and CDR2 SVGAGI (reference sequence). V lost 6 bases to trimming and J lost 3 bases, with 9 bases between them. This CDR3 has 12 residues. In DNA form, the CDR3 reads TGTGCCAGCAGCCAGACTGGCTACGAGCAGTACTTC. Its translation is CASSQTGYEQYF.

The genes are TRBV9 and TRBJ1-1; no firm D call. The CDR3 length is 19 residues. Trimming cost V 3 bases and J 0 bases, with 24 bases left between them. Germline lookup yields CDR1 SGDLS and CDR2 YYNGEE. Here the CDR3 reads CASSEGWAAGSSMNTEAFF. CDR3 DNA sequence: TGTGCCAGCAGCGAGGGCTGGGCGGCGGGGTCTTCAATGAACACTGAAGCTTTCTTT.

The chain uses TRBV11-2 and TRBJ1-4; tentatively, D is TRBD1 (5 bases). The V end was cut by 5 bases, the J end by 4 bases, with 11 bases between. The CDR3 runs to 14 residues. CDR1 and CDR2 (germline): SGHAT, FQNNGV. The CDR3 DNA is TGTGCCAGCAGCCCAGACAGATATAATGAAAAACTGTTTTTT. This gives the protein CASSPDRYNEKLFF.

J is TRBJ2-7 and V is TRBV5-4; 7 bases fit TRBD2. Germline CDR1 reads SGHNT; CDR2 reads YYREEE (reference sequence). CDR3 size: 15 residues. The V segment lost 1 base and the J segment 0 bases; nucleotides outside the gene matches: 4. CDR3 nucleotides: TGTGCCAGCAGCTTGCCTAGCGGAAGCTCCTACGAGCAGTACTTC. Translating gives CASSLPSGSSYEQYF.

The chain carries TRBV5-4 and TRBJ2-1, with D possibly matching TRBD1 (6 bases). The CDR3 loop spans 15 amino acids. CDR1 is SGHNT, CDR2 YYREEE, per germline (reference sequence). V was trimmed by 0 bases and J by 5 bases, leaving 12 bases between them. This CDR3 is CASSLATGQNNEQFF. The CDR3 bases are TGTGCCAGCAGCTTGGCGACCGGACAGAACAATGAGCAGTTCTTC. Filled out from reference TRBV5-4 and TRBJ2-1, the complete variable domain reads ETGVTQSPTHLIKTRGQQVTLRCSSQSGHNTVSWYQQALGQGPQFIFQYYREEENGRGNFPPRFSGLQFPNYSSELNVNALELDDSALYLCASSLATGQNNEQFFGPGTRLTVL.

The chain couples TRBV29-1 to TRBJ2-7, with 9 bases that match TRBD1. The CDR3 spans 14 residues. Germline V gene data show CDR1 as SQVTM and CDR2 as ANQGSEA. The junction had 7 bases not matched to a gene; V was cut back by 3 bases and J by 4 bases. CDR3 coding DNA: TGCAGCGTTGACTCGGGACAGGGTATTTACGAGCAGTACTTC. Translated: CSVDSGQGIYEQYF.

With respect to this clone: A read error may produce the germline difference seen at one junction end. The chain is built from TRBV5-1 and TRBJ2-7; TRBD1 is a possible D gene (6 bases). Germline lookup yields CDR1 SGHRS and CDR2 YFSETQ. The CDR3 contains 14 residues. CDR3: CASSLEQGVSSEDF. In DNA, the CDR3 is TGCGCCAGCAGCTTGGAACAGGGAGTCTCCTCGGAAGACTTC.

This chain connects TRBV28 to TRBJ2-5, with 7 bases identical to TRBD2. Germline V gives CDR1 MDHEN, CDR2 SYDVKM. The CDR3 is 14 residues long. V was clipped by 5 bases and J by 1 base; unmatched bases: 4. CDR3 loop: CASSVLAPQETQYF. In DNA form, the CDR3 reads TGTGCCAGCAGTGTACTAGCGCCCCAAGAGACCCAGTACTTC.

This rearrangement joins TRBV5-4 to TRBJ1-1; 10 bases are shared with TRBD1. CDR1 SGHNT and CDR2 YYREEE come from the germline V gene (reference sequence). Losses at the gene ends were 2 bases for V and 4 bases for J; bases not matched to a gene: 11. This CDR3 has 17 amino acids. The CDR3 region has the DNA TGTGCCAGCAGCTTCCCAGGGACAGGGGCCTTCGGCACTGAAGCTTTCTTT. The encoded protein is CASSFPGTGAFGTEAFF.

This clone was counted a single time. V is TRBV12-3 or TRBV12-4 and J is TRBJ1-3, with D unclear. The CDR3 consists of 13 residues. Trimming pared 1 base from V and 7 bases from J, leaving 8 bases between. The CDR3 is CASSLGAYNTIYF. CDR3 bases: TGTGCCAGCAGTTTAGGGGCTTATAACACCATATATTTT.